This T cell receptor beta chain was obtained from a study of blood T cell repertoires in COVID-19. TCRdb's copy holds only in-frame clones and misses some; the assay was immunoSEQ multiplex PCR. This table has 100,000 to 150,000 clones, 70% to 80% appearing once. V lost 0 bases to trimming and J lost 5 bases, with 11 bases between them. Germline-derived CDR1 and CDR2 are SGHAT and FQDESV (reference sequence). The CDR3 extends over 14 amino acids. The TCR originated in a man between 40 and 49 years old with active or convalescent COVID-19. What was sequenced was peripheral blood. The J gene is TRBJ2-7, the V gene TRBV11-1; D might be TRBD2 (5 bases). DNA for the CDR3: TGTGCCAGCAGCTTAGCCCCCGGAGGCGACGAGCAGTACTTC. It encodes CASSLAPGGDEQYF.